The clone carrying this T cell receptor (beta chain) was picked up one time. Its target is not known. Germline loops: CDR1 MGHRA, CDR2 YSYEKL. This CDR3 is 15 amino acids long. The V end lost 0 bases, the J end lost 3 bases, and 9 bases lay between the germline ends. This sample was included in a study of cytomegalovirus exposure and HLA in healthy donors. Study-wide results and limits: Based on reports, TCR beta sequences accurately predicted HLA-A and HLA-B alleles for most subjects. Later analysis identified a missense DCLRE1C variant that was linked to TCR beta V- and J-gene trimming.

Primers: 60 Vbeta forward and 13 Jbeta reverse. The authors' processing: Roughly 11 million shared chains were among 80 million or so unique TCR beta chains counted in a later analysis. Libraries were prepared by immunoSEQ multiplex PCR; TCRdb keeps only in-frame clonotypes and omits some of them. V and J calls and clone size follow that table, whereas D and trimming were derived from the DNA. The sample lists some 160,000 clones, 84% occurring once. The source material was PBMCs. The TCR was taken from a man aged 18 to 35 in good health and CMV-seronegative. V is TRBV4-1 and J is TRBJ1-3, with D unresolved. CDR3 loop: CASSQDSGYGNTIYF. DNA for the CDR3: TGCGCCAGCAGCCAAGATTCCGGGTATGGAAACACCATATATTTT.